The 8 T cell receptor beta chains below were found in one sample sequenced in a study of patients and donors after allogeneic stem cell transplantation. TCRdb ran MiXCR on the RT-PCR reads and lists one entry per CDR3 protein. The sample shows some 230,000 distinct CDR3 sequences, less than 15% of them seen only once. The specimen was blood, either unsorted or a sorted T cell fraction (not recorded which). The source of these receptors is a human donor who was either an allogeneic HSCT recipient or a stem cell or donor lymphocyte infusion donor (not recorded which). It is not recorded whose cells these are; they may come from a transplant donor.

This chain joins TRBV6-1 and TRBJ2-5; TRBD1 is a possible D gene (5 bases). CDR3 length: 13 residues. Trimming took off 6 bases at V and 2 bases at J, with 10 bases between the two ends. Germline V gene sequence: CDR1 MNHNS, CDR2 SASEGT. The CDR3 region has the DNA TGTGCCAGCAGGCGGACACTACAAGAGACCCAGTACTTC. It yields the protein CASRRTLQETQYF.

In its sample, this clonotype was seen a few times. The J gene is TRBJ1-1, the V gene TRBV2, with D maybe TRBD1 (5 bases). With 7 bases removed from V and 6 bases from J, the gap between germline ends came to 18 bases. Looked up from germline, CDR1 is SNHLY and CDR2 is FYNNEI. CDR3 length equals 14 residues. This CDR3 reads CASTPTGGRAEAFF. As DNA, the CDR3 is TGTGCCAGCACTCCTACGGGGGGACGGGCTGAAGCTTTCTTT.

The chain recombines TRBV20-1 with TRBJ2-3; D is uncertain. Trimming left V 3 bases short and J 4 bases short, with 2 bases between. This CDR3 has 10 amino acids. Germline V gene data show CDR1 as DFQATT and CDR2 as SNEGSKA (reference sequence). CDR3 sequence: CSARADTQYF. As DNA, the CDR3 is TGCAGTGCTAGGGCAGATACGCAGTATTTT.

The CDR3 coding sequence is TGTGCCAGCAGCAACGCTGCGGGACGTTTCGCTTTCTTT. As protein: CASSNAAGRFAFF. The chain joins TRBV7-9 to TRBJ1-1; perhaps TRBD1 as D (5 bases). Germline lookup yields CDR1 SEHNR and CDR2 FQNEAQ (reference sequence). The V end lost 5 bases, the J end lost 11 bases, and 18 bases lay between the germline ends. The CDR3 has 13 residues.

This clonotype was observed at least ten times. V gene TRBV5-4 combines with J gene TRBJ1-1, with TRBD1 identical over 8 bases. Germline CDR1 SGHNT, CDR2 YYREEE (reference sequence). V was clipped by 0 bases and J by 6 bases; unmatched bases: 7. This CDR3 has 15 residues. DNA for the CDR3: TGTGCCAGCAGCTTGGCTGGACAGGGTTCCGCTGAAGCTTTCTTT. Amino acid sequence: CASSLAGQGSAEAFF.

This rearrangement joins TRBV10-3 to TRBJ2-1, with 8 bases identical to TRBD2. The CDR3 is 14 amino acids. In germline, CDR1 is ENHRY, CDR2 SYGVKD. The V and J ends lost 8 bases and 4 bases, in that order; junction bases with no gene match: 7. The CDR3 reads CAIPGTREYNEQFF. The CDR3 DNA reads TGTGCCATCCCCGGGACTAGGGAATACAATGAGCAGTTCTTC.

This chain connects TRBV29-1 to TRBJ1-2; D is ambiguous. The ends were cut back, 3 bases at V and 0 bases at J, with 8 bases in the middle. There are 13 residues in the CDR3. The V gene's germline CDR1 is SQVTM and CDR2 ANQGSEA. The CDR3 coding sequence is TGCAGCGTTGAGGCGGGGACTAACTATGGCTACACCTTC. Protein product: CSVEAGTNYGYTF.

This clonotype occurred a few times. This sequence joins TRBV19 and TRBJ2-5; 11 bases are shared with TRBD1. J was trimmed by 5 bases and V by 3 bases; bases with no gene match: 2. From germline, CDR1 is LNHDA and CDR2 SQIVND (reference sequence). The CDR3 has 14 amino acids. The CDR3 here is CASSMGQGGETQYF. The CDR3 DNA reads TGTGCCAGTAGTATGGGACAGGGGGGTGAGACCCAGTACTTC.